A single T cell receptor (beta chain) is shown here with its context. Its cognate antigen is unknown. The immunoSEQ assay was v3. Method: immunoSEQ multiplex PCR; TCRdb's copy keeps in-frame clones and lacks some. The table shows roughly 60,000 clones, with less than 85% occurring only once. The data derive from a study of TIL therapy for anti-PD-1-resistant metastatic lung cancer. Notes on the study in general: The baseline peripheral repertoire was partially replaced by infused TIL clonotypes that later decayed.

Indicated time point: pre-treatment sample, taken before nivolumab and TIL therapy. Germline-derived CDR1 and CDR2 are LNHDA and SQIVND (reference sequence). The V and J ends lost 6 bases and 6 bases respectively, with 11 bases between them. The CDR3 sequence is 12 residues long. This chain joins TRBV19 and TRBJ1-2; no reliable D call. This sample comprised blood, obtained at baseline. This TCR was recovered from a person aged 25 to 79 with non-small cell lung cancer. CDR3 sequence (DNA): TGTGCCAGTAGCGACCACCCGGATGGCTACACCTTC. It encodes CASSDHPDGYTF. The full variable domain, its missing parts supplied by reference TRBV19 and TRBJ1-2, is DGGITQSPKYLFRKEGQNVTLSCEQNLNHDAMYWYRQDPGQGLRLIYYSQIVNDFQKGDIAEGYSVSREKKESFPLTVTSAQKNPTAFYLCASSDHPDGYTFGSGTRLTVV.